Below, 30 T cell receptor beta chains from the same sample are listed, as sequenced in a study of cytomegalovirus exposure and HLA in healthy donors. 60 Vbeta and 13 Jbeta primers were used in PCR. Using immunoSEQ multiplex PCR, the repertoire was profiled, and TCRdb retains in-frame clones only, with some absent. Of around 97,000 clones listed, almost 80% are singletons. Source material: PBMCs. These receptors were obtained from a man between 45 and 60 years old in good health and CMV-seropositive.

The gene calls are TRBV5-1 and TRBJ2-7, with D maybe TRBD1 (5 bases). CDR3 length: 14 residues. CDR1 and CDR2 (germline): SGHRS, YFSETQ. V gave up 0 bases and J gave up 2 bases, with 9 bases separating them. The CDR3 DNA is TGCGCCAGCAGCTTGGATGCAGGGCCCTACGAGCAGTACTTC. It translates to CASSLDAGPYEQYF. The whole variable domain, filled in from reference TRBV5-1 and TRBJ2-7, reads KAGVTQTPRYLIKTRGQQVTLSCSPISGHRSVSWYQQTPGQGLQFLFEYFSETQRNKGNFPGRFSGRQFSNSRSEMNVSTLELGDSALYLCASSLDAGPYEQYFGPGTRLTVT.

The chain uses TRBV10-3 and TRBJ2-5, with 8 bases lining up with TRBD2. Germline values: CDR1 ENHRY, CDR2 SYGVKD. This CDR3 region has 15 residues. The junction had 7 bases not matched to a gene; V was cut back by 7 bases and J by 0 bases. The CDR3, as DNA: TGTGCCATCACCACACCAGCGGGGGACCAAGAGACCCAGTACTTC. It is translated as CAITTPAGDQETQYF.

Here the CDR3 reads CASQRTSGASYEQYF. The CDR3 DNA reads as TGTGCCAGCCAGCGAACTAGCGGGGCCTCCTACGAGCAGTACTTC. The chain employs TRBV2 and TRBJ2-7, with 10 bases fitting TRBD2. With V trimmed by 8 bases and J by 0 bases, 7 bases remained unmatched. Per the germline V gene, CDR1 is SNHLY and CDR2 is FYNNEI. The CDR3 contains 15 residues.

On this clone: Within the sample, other DNA sequences also encode this same CDR3. The chain carries TRBV6-4 and TRBJ2-3; a weak D match, TRBD2 (5 bases). The CDR3 sequence is 15 residues long. Germline V gene data show CDR1 as MRHNA and CDR2 as SNTAGT. V was clipped by 3 bases and J by 0 bases, with 10 bases between them. The CDR3 protein is CASSDSAGSTDTQYF. CDR3 coding DNA: TGTGCCAGCAGTGATTCGGCGGGCAGCACAGATACGCAGTATTTT.

The rearrangement links TRBV6-5 to TRBJ1-2, with 7 nucleotides matching TRBD1. The CDR3 is 12 amino acids. Germline CDR1 and CDR2: MNHEY and SVGAGI. The V and J ends lost 6 bases and 6 bases, in that order; junction bases with no gene match: 4. The CDR3 loop is CASRPDRDGYTF. The CDR3 coding sequence is TGTGCCAGCAGACCAGACAGGGATGGCTACACCTTC.

This clone was detected only once. The V call is TRBV28, the J call TRBJ1-2, with 8 bases that match TRBD1. The length of the CDR3 is 14 residues. V dropped 3 bases and J dropped 4; count of bases not matched to a gene: 4. From germline, CDR1 is MDHEN and CDR2 SYDVKM. CDR3 nucleotide sequence: TGTGCCAGCAGTTTCGACAGGGGCAGCTATGGCTACACCTTC. This sequence encodes CASSFDRGSYGYTF.

This clone was recorded a few times. V and J are TRBV4-2 and TRBJ1-5; 9 positions agree with TRBD1. CDR1 LGHNA and CDR2 YNFKEQ come from the germline V gene. Trimming cost V 2 bases and J 4 bases; bases outside gene matches: 15. This CDR3 spans 19 amino acids. Written as DNA, the CDR3 is TGTGCCAGCAGCCAAAACCCCCCGGGACAGGGACGGGGTAATCAGCCCCAGCATTTT. As protein: CASSQNPPGQGRGNQPQHF.

The DNA of the CDR3 is TGTGCCAGCAGTTTAGGCGGGAGTCTCTCACGAGGGGCGCAGTATTTT. Amino acid sequence: CASSLGGSLSRGAQYF. The chain combines TRBV27 with TRBJ2-3, with 7 bases identical to TRBD2. The CDR3 extends over 16 amino acids. Germline CDR1 is MNHEY and CDR2 is SMNVEV (reference sequence). V lost 2 bases, J lost 10 bases, and 15 bases stayed unmatched.

The gene calls are TRBV7-6 and TRBJ2-7; 12 positions match TRBD2. Trimming cost V 4 bases and J 5 bases; bases outside gene matches: 6. Germline V gene sequence: CDR1 SGHVS, CDR2 FNYEAQ. The CDR3 runs 15 residues. Here the CDR3 reads CASSSGLAGRHEQYF. In DNA, the CDR3 is TGTGCCAGCAGCTCCGGACTAGCGGGGCGGCACGAGCAGTACTTC.

The chain employs TRBV6-5 and TRBJ2-7, with D perhaps matching TRBD2 (6 bases). The CDR3 contains 13 residues. Germline V gives CDR1 MNHEY, CDR2 SVGAGI. Between the trimmed V and J ends, which lost 2 bases and 4 bases, there was a span of 9 bases. This CDR3 is CASSYGGRYEQYF. CDR3 nucleotide sequence: TGTGCCAGCAGTTACGGAGGGCGGTACGAGCAGTACTTC.

The chain employs TRBV27 and TRBJ1-1, with 9 bases aligning to TRBD1. The CDR3 extends over 16 amino acids. The germline V gene encodes CDR1 MNHEY and CDR2 SMNVEV (reference sequence). The V and J ends lost 6 bases and 0 bases, in that order; junction bases with no gene match: 8. The CDR3 reads CASRRGQGTMNTEAFF. As DNA, the CDR3 is TGTGCCAGCAGAAGAGGACAGGGGACTATGAACACTGAAGCTTTCTTT.

The V gene is TRBV6-5, the J gene TRBJ1-5; D unclear. Germline CDR1 MNHEY, CDR2 SVGAGI. V was trimmed by 5 bases and J by 8 bases, leaving 10 bases between them. The CDR3 is 12 residues long. CDR3 residues: CASSDSGEPQHF. DNA for the CDR3: TGTGCCAGCAGTGATAGTGGAGAGCCCCAGCATTTT.

This clone appeared once. The V gene is TRBV11-3, the J gene TRBJ2-7; a possible D gene is TRBD2 (5 bases). V dropped 5 bases and J dropped 9 bases, with 14 bases sitting between them. Germline CDR1 reads SGHNT; CDR2 reads YENEEA. The CDR3 is made up of 12 amino acids. The CDR3 DNA reads TGTGCCAGCAGCACTAGGTCAGACGGGCAGTACTTC. This codes for CASSTRSDGQYF.

The rearrangement uses TRBV5-4 and TRBJ2-3; TRBD2 matches 9 bases. CDR1 is SGHNT and CDR2 is YYREEE in the germline V gene (reference sequence). Losses at the gene ends were 0 bases for V and 5 bases for J; bases not matched to a gene: 7. The length of the CDR3 is 16 residues. This chain's CDR3 is CASSLGGTSFLDTQYF. The CDR3 DNA follows: TGTGCCAGCAGCTTGGGGGGGACTAGCTTTTTAGATACGCAGTATTTT.

The chain uses TRBV4-3 and TRBJ2-7; D possibly corresponds to TRBD2 (5 bases). CDR1 LGHNA and CDR2 YSLEER come from the germline V gene. This CDR3 spans 16 amino acids. Between the trimmed V and J ends, which lost 0 bases and 4 bases, there was a span of 16 bases. The CDR3 loop reads CASSQESAVPGYEQYF. The CDR3 DNA follows: TGCGCCAGCAGCCAAGAATCGGCAGTTCCGGGGTACGAGCAGTACTTC.

The V and J genes are TRBV5-4 and TRBJ1-4; the match to TRBD1 covers 9 bases. Germline CDR1 and CDR2: SGHNT and YYREEE (reference sequence). There are 16 residues in the CDR3. V shed 5 bases, J shed 1 base, and the junction held 6 bases outside the gene matches. Here the CDR3 reads CASSYGTGKTNEKLFF. Written as DNA, the CDR3 is TGTGCCAGCAGTTACGGGACAGGGAAAACTAATGAAAAACTGTTTTTT.

This clone was observed once. V is TRBV11-2 and J is TRBJ2-5, with D possibly matching TRBD2 (6 bases). The CDR3 is 13 amino acids. Germline V CDR1 and CDR2: SGHAT, FQNNGV. V lost 3 bases and J lost 4, with 9 bases in between. CDR3: CASSLGGRETQYF. CDR3 nucleotides: TGTGCCAGCAGCTTGGGGGGTCGAGAGACCCAGTACTTC.

This clone was observed once. The V gene is TRBV7-3, the J gene TRBJ2-1; D is uncertain. V dropped 0 bases and J dropped 6 bases, with 21 bases sitting between them. Germline V gives CDR1 SGHTA, CDR2 FQGTGA. The CDR3 loop spans 18 amino acids. As DNA, the CDR3 is TGTGCCAGCAGCTTAACGTCGCTTAACTACCGATCGACCAATGAGCAGTTCTTC. This gives the protein CASSLTSLNYRSTNEQFF.

The chain has TRBV9 and TRBJ1-1, with 8 bases fitting TRBD1. The CDR3 runs to 16 residues. Germline trimming cut 0 bases from V and 4 bases from J; bases unmatched to any gene: 8. CDR1 is SGDLS, CDR2 YYNGEE, per germline. This CDR3 reads CASSVAVTGGSTEAFF. DNA of the CDR3: TGTGCCAGCAGCGTAGCTGTCACAGGGGGGAGCACTGAAGCTTTCTTT.

This rearrangement joins TRBV5-1 to TRBJ2-7; 8 bases are a match to TRBD1. The CDR3 spans 15 residues. The J segment lost 2 bases and the V segment lost 3 bases, leaving 7 bases of the junction unmatched. Germline V CDR1 and CDR2: SGHRS, YFSETQ. The DNA of the CDR3 is TGCGCCAGCAGCTCTCCCGGACAGGGCCCCTACGAGCAGTACTTC. This codes for CASSSPGQGPYEQYF.

V and J are TRBV9 and TRBJ2-5; D may be TRBD2 (5 bases). This CDR3 contains 15 residues. Germline loops: CDR1 SGDLS, CDR2 YYNGEE. V lost 0 bases to trimming and J lost 2 bases, with 11 bases between them. CDR3 amino acids: CASSVATEVQETQYF. CDR3 nucleotides: TGTGCCAGCAGCGTAGCAACGGAGGTACAAGAGACCCAGTACTTC.

The chain has TRBV19 and TRBJ1-3; 8 positions match TRBD1. Germline V gene sequence: CDR1 LNHDA, CDR2 SQIVND (reference sequence). CDR3 size: 17 residues. With V trimmed by 5 bases and J by 0 bases, 9 bases remained unmatched. Here the CDR3 DNA reads TGTGCCAGTAGTCCAGGGACAGGCATGATCTCTGGAAACACCATATATTTT. Amino acids: CASSPGTGMISGNTIYF.

As regards this clone: The junction departs from the called germline gene at one end, perhaps through a read error. Within the sample, other DNA sequences also encode this same CDR3. J is TRBJ2-3 and V is TRBV15; 7 bases agree with TRBD2. Germline values: CDR1 LNHNV, CDR2 YYDKDF (reference sequence). The CDR3 covers 15 residues. DNA of the CDR3: TGCGCCACCAGCAGCCGACTAGCACACACAGATACGCAGTATTTT. Translating it yields CATSSRLAHTDTQYF.

The V gene is TRBV28, the J gene TRBJ1-1, with 8 bases identical to TRBD1. CDR3 length: 15 amino acids. CDR1 is MDHEN, CDR2 SYDVKM, per germline. Germline trimming cut 2 bases from V and 4 bases from J; bases unmatched to any gene: 6. CDR3: CASSLIQGAGTEAFF. The CDR3 DNA reads TGTGCCAGCAGTTTAATCCAGGGGGCGGGCACTGAAGCTTTCTTT.

The CDR3 is CASSQRSSYEQYF. The CDR3 DNA follows: TGTGCCAGCAGCCAGCGAAGCTCCTACGAGCAGTACTTC. This chain uses TRBV7-8 with TRBJ2-7; unclear D gene. The CDR3 extends over 13 amino acids. Trimming took off 5 bases at V and 0 bases at J, with 8 bases between the two ends. Germline CDR1 and CDR2: SGHVS and FQNEAQ.

The chain joins TRBV11-1 to TRBJ2-6, with TRBD1 matching 10 bases. With 5 bases clipped from V and 3 bases from J, the junction kept 13 bases outside the gene matches. Per germline, CDR1 SGHAT and CDR2 FQDESV (reference sequence). CDR3 length: 19 amino acids. DNA of the CDR3: TGTGCCAGCAGCGGGGACAGGGGACAAAGTCAAGGTGGGGCCAACGTCCTGACTTTC. Encoded protein: CASSGDRGQSQGGANVLTF.

The chain has TRBV21-1 and TRBJ2-3; the table's D call, TRBD2, has no DNA check behind it. TRBV21-1 corresponds to a pseudogene. The CDR3 is 15 amino acids. The CDR3 DNA reads as TGTGCCAGCTCGAGAAGCGGGACTAGCACAGATACGCAGTATTTT. Translated, it gives CASSRSGTSTDTQYF.

The chain carries TRBV4-3 and TRBJ2-3, with TRBD1 matching 9 bases. Germline V gene lookup returns CDR1 LGHNA and CDR2 YSLEER. This CDR3 is 14 amino acids long. Losses at the gene ends were 4 bases for V and 8 bases for J; bases not matched to a gene: 7. The CDR3 DNA reads as TGCGCCAGCAGCCCGGGACAGGGTATCGGTACGCAGTATTTT. It is translated as CASSPGQGIGTQYF.

The chain is built from TRBV7-2 and TRBJ2-1, with D tentatively TRBD2 (7 bases). CDR3 size: 15 residues. The V and J ends lost 1 base and 7 bases respectively, with 14 bases between them. The germline V gene has CDR1 SGHTA and CDR2 FQGNSA. The CDR3 loop is CASSLVRGAGNEQFF. The CDR3, as DNA: TGTGCCAGCAGCTTAGTCCGGGGGGCGGGAAATGAGCAGTTCTTC.

The rearrangement joins TRBV10-3 to TRBJ2-3; 9 bases align to TRBD2. The junction had 4 bases not matched to a gene; V was cut back by 3 bases and J by 0 bases. The germline V gene encodes CDR1 ENHRY and CDR2 SYGVKD. CDR3 size: 16 residues. Here the CDR3 reads CAISDPSGISTDTQYF. CDR3 sequence (DNA): TGTGCCATCAGTGATCCTAGCGGGATTAGCACAGATACGCAGTATTTT.